The source of this TCR beta chain is a study of blood T cell repertoires in COVID-19. Study-wide background: Nucleic acid was either cDNA or gDNA, and it came from T cells, B-cell-depleted T cells, or PBMCs.

The protocol was immunoSEQ multiplex PCR, while the TCRdb copy is restricted to in-frame clones and leaves out a portion. The sample carries around 62,000 clones, roughly 80% recorded once. CDR3 length: 12 amino acids. V dropped 5 bases and J dropped 3 bases, with 7 bases sitting between them. Germline values: CDR1 MNHNY, CDR2 SVGAGI (reference sequence). The V and J genes are TRBV6-6 and TRBJ1-1; no clear D gene. Input material: peripheral blood. This TCR was recovered from a man between 45 and 60 years old with active COVID-19. The CDR3 DNA follows: TGTGCCAGCAGTCCAGTTGACACTGAAGCTTTCTTT. This sequence encodes CASSPVDTEAFF.